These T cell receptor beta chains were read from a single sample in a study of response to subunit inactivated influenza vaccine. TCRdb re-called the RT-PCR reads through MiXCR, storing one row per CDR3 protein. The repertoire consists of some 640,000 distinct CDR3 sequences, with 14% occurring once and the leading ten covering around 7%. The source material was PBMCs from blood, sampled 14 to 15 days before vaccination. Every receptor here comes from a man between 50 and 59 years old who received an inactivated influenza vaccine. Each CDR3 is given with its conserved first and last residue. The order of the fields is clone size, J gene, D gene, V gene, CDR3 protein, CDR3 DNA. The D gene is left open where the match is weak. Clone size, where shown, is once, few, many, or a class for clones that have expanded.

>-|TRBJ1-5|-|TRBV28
CASREGGTSNQPQHF
TGTGCCAGCAGGGAGGGGGGAACGAGCAATCAGCCCCAGCATTTT
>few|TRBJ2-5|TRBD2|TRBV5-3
CASIRDSGRVGETQYF
TGTGCCAGTATCAGAGATTCAGGGAGGGTGGGAGAGACCCAGTACTTC
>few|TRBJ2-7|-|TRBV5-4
CASSGRDKREQYF
TGTGCCAGCAGCGGCCGGGACAAGCGAGAGCAGTACTTC
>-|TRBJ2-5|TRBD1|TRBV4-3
CASSRTLTGGGETQYF
TGCGCCAGCAGCCGAACCCTTACAGGGGGCGGAGAGACCCAGTACTTC
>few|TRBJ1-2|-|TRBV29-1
CSVTNTTRNYGYTF
TGCAGCGTTACGAACACCACGAGGAACTATGGCTACACCTTC
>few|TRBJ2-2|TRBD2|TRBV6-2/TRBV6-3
CASSYLSGRAGELFF
TGTGCCAGCAGTTACCTTAGCGGGAGGGCCGGGGAGCTGTTTTTT
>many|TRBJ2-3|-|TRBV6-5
CASSSVIIGGTDTQYF
TGTGCCAGCAGTTCCGTGATAATAGGTGGCACAGATACGCAGTATTTT
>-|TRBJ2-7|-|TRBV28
CASSFRGMSYEQYF
TGTGCCAGCAGTTTTCGGGGGATGAGTTACGAGCAGTACTTC
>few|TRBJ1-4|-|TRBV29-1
CSVTGTGGEKLFF
TGCAGCGTTACAGGGACCGGGGGGGAGAAACTGTTTTTT
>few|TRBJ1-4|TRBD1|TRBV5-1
CASSFGQEATNEKLFF
TGCGCCAGCAGCTTCGGACAGGAGGCAACTAATGAAAAACTGTTTTTT
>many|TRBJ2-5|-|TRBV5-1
CASSFDQETQYF
TGCGCCAGCAGCTTTGATCAAGAGACCCAGTACTTC
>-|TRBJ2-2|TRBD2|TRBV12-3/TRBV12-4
CASSGGLAGGAGELFF
TGTGCCAGCAGTGGGGGACTAGCGGGAGGAGCCGGGGAGCTGTTTTTT
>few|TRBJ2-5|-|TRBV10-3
CAISPGSQETQYF
TGTGCCATCAGTCCTGGGAGCCAAGAGACCCAGTACTTC
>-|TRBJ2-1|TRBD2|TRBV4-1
CASSLQGLAGPYNEQFF
TGCGCCAGCAGCCTCCAAGGACTAGCGGGACCCTACAATGAGCAGTTCTTC
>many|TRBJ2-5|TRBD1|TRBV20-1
CSAISRGRQETQYF
TGCAGTGCAATCTCCAGGGGGCGGCAAGAGACCCAGTACTTC
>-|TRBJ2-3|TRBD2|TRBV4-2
CASSHHLAGSSTDTQYF
TGTGCCAGCAGCCACCATTTAGCGGGATCTAGCACAGATACGCAGTATTTT
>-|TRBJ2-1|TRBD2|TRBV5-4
CASSLGVPSGGTEQFF
TGTGCCAGCAGCTTGGGGGTGCCTAGCGGGGGCACTGAGCAGTTCTTC
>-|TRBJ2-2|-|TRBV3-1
CASSQASVGTGELFF
TGTGCCAGCAGCCAAGCTAGCGTGGGCACCGGGGAGCTGTTTTTT
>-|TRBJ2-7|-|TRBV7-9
CASSLLNQYEQYF
TGTGCCAGCAGCTTATTAAACCAATACGAGCAGTACTTC
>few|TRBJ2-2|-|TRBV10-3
CAISEQSSTGELFF
TGTGCCATCAGTGAACAGAGTTCGACCGGGGAGCTGTTTTTT
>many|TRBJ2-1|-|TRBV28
CAGGGLPNNEQFF
TGTGCCGGGGGGGGCCTTCCCAACAATGAGCAGTTCTTC
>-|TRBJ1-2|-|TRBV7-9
CASSPTLEYGYTF
TGTGCCAGCAGCCCGACCTTGGAGTATGGCTACACCTTC
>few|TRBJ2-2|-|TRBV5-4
CASSGRGGPGELFF
TGTGCCAGCTCCGGACGGGGCGGGCCCGGGGAGCTGTTTTTT